The TCR beta chain described here comes from a study of post-analysis software for immune sequencing data. The study, taken as a whole, reports: Roughly 5 TRBV segments (TRBV5-6, TRBV5-1 and TRBV20-1 among them) occurred more frequently in patients than in controls. Significantly decreased normalized Chao1 diversity was recorded for multiple sclerosis patients relative to controls.

Notes on this clonotype: Its target is unknown. One base away lies a much larger clone, so this may be a sequencing read error.

Unique molecular identifiers featured in each of the TCR beta cDNA libraries. There were roughly 0.95 to 11 million T cells, and about half a million cDNA molecules came from them. TCRdb processed the PCR reads anew with MiXCR; each CDR3 protein has one entry. Here the sample spans about 260,000 distinct CDR3 sequences, 35% to 40% being singletons. CDR3 size: 12 residues. Between the trimmed V and J ends, which lost 8 bases and 8 bases, there was a span of 15 bases. The germline CDR1 and CDR2 sequences are MDHEN and SYDVKM. The sequence came from a girl under 18 with multiple sclerosis. The J gene is TRBJ1-2, the V gene TRBV28; D is possibly TRBD1 (5 bases). The source material was blood. The CDR3 DNA is TGTGCCAGCGTGGTCGGCAGGGACGGCTACACCTTC. This codes for CASVVGRDGYTF.